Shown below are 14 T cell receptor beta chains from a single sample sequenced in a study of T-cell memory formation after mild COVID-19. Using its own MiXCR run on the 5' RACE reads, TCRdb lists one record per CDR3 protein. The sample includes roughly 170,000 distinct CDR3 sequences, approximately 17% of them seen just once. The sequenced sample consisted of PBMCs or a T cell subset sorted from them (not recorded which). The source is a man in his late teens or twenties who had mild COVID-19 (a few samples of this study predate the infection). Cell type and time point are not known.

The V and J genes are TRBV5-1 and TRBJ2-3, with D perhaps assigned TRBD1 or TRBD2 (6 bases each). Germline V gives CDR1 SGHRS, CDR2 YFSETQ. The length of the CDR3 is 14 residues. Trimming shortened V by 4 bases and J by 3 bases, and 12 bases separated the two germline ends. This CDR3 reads CASSTGAGTDTQYF. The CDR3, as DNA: TGCGCCAGCAGCACGGGGGCAGGGACAGATACGCAGTATTTT.

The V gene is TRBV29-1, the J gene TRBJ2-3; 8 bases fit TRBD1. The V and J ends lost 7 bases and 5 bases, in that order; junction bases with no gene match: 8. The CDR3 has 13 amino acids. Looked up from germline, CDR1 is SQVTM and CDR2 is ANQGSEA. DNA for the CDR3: TGCAGCGAGAGACAGGGGATAGGAGATACGCAGTATTTT. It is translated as CSERQGIGDTQYF.

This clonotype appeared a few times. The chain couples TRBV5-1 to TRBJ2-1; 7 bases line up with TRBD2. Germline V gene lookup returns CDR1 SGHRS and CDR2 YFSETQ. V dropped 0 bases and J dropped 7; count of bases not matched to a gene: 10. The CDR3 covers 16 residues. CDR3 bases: TGCGCCAGCAGCTTGGTCCTCGGGAGGTTTGGGAATGAGCAGTTCTTC. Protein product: CASSLVLGRFGNEQFF.

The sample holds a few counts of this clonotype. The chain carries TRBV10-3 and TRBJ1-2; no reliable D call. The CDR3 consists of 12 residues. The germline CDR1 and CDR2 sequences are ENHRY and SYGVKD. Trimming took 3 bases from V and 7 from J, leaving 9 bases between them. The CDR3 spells CAISERGLGYTF. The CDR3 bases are TGTGCCATCAGTGAACGGGGTCTTGGCTACACCTTC.

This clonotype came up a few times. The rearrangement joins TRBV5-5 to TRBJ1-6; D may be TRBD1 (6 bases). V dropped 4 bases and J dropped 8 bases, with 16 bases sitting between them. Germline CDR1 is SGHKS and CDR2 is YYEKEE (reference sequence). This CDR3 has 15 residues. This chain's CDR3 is CASSDHRAGDSPLHF. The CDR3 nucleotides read TGTGCCAGCAGCGACCACAGGGCGGGTGATTCACCCCTCCACTTT.

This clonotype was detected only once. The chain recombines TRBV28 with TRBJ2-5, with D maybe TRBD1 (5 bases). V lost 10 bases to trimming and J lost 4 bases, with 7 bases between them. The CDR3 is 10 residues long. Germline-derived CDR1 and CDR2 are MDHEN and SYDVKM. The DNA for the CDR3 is TGTGCCACCCAGGGAGAGACCCAGTACTTC. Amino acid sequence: CATQGETQYF. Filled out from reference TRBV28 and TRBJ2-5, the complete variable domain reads DVKVTQSSRYLVKRTGEKVFLECVQDMDHENMFWYRQDPGLGLRLIYFSYDVKMKEKGDIPEGYSVSREKKERFSLILESASTNQTSMYLCATQGETQYFGPGTRLLVL.

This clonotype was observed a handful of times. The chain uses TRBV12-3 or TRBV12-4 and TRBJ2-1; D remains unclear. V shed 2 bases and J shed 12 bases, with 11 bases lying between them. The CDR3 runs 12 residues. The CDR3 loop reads CASSLRVLGQFF. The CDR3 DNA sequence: TGTGCCAGCAGTTTAAGGGTCTTGGGGCAGTTCTTC.

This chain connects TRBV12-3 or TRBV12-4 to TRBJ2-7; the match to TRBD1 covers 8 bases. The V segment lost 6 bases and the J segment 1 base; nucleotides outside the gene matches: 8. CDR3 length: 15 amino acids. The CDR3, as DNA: TGTGCCAGCAGCTGGACAGGGAGGTTGTCCTACGAGCAGTACTTC. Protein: CASSWTGRLSYEQYF.

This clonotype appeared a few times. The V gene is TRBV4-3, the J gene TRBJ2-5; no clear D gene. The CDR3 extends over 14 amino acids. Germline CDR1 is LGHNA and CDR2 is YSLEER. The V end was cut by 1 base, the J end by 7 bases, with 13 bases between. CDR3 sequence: CASSQGTLDGTQYF. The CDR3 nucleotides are TGCGCCAGCAGCCAAGGGACCTTAGATGGGACCCAGTACTTC.

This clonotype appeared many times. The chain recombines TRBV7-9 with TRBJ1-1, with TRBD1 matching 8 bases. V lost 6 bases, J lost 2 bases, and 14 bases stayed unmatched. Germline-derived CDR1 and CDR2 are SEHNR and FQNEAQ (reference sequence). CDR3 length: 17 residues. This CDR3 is CASRPPLRTGPNTEAFF. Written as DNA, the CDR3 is TGTGCCAGCAGGCCTCCCTTAAGGACAGGGCCCAACACTGAAGCTTTCTTT.

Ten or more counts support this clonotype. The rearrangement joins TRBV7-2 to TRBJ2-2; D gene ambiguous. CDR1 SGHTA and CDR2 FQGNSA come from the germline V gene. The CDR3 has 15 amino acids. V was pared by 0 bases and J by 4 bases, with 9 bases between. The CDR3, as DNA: TGTGCCAGCAGCTTAGCAGGGCAAGGCACCGGGGAGCTGTTTTTT. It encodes CASSLAGQGTGELFF.

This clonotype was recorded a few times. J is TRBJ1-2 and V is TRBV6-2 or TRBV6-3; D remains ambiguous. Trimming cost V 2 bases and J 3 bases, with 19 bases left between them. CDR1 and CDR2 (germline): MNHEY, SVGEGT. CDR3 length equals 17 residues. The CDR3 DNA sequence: TGTGCCAGCAGTTACCCCAGGAGTTTCGCCGTTTACTATGGCTACACCTTC. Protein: CASSYPRSFAVYYGYTF.

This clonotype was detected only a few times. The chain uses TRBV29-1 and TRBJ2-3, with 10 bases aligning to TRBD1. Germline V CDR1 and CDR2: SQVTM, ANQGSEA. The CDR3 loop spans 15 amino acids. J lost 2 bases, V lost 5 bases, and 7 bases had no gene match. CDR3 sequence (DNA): TGCAGCGTTCCGCGGACAGGGGGTTACACAGATACGCAGTATTTT. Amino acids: CSVPRTGGYTDTQYF.

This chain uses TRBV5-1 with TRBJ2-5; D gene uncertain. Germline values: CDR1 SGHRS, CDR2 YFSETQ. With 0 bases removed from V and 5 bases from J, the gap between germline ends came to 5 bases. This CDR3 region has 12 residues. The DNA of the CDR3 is TGCGCCAGCAGCTTGGGGTGGGAGACCCAGTACTTC. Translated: CASSLGWETQYF. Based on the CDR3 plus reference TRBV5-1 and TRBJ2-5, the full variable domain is KAGVTQTPRYLIKTRGQQVTLSCSPISGHRSVSWYQQTPGQGLQFLFEYFSETQRNKGNFPGRFSGRQFSNSRSEMNVSTLELGDSALYLCASSLGWETQYFGPGTRLLVL.